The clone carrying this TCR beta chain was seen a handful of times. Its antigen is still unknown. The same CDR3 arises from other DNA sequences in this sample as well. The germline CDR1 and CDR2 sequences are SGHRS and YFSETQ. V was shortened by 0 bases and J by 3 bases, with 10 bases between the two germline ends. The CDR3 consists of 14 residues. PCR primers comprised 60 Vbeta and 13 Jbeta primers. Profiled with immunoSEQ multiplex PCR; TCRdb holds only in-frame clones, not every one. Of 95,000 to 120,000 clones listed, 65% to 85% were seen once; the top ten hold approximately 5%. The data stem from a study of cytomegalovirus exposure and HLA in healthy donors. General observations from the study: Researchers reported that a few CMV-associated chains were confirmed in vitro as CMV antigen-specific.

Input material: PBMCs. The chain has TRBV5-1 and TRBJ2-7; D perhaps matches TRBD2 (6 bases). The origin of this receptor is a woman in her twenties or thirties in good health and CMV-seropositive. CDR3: CASSLGGSGYEQYF. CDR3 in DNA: TGCGCCAGCAGCTTGGGTGGTAGCGGCTACGAGCAGTACTTC.